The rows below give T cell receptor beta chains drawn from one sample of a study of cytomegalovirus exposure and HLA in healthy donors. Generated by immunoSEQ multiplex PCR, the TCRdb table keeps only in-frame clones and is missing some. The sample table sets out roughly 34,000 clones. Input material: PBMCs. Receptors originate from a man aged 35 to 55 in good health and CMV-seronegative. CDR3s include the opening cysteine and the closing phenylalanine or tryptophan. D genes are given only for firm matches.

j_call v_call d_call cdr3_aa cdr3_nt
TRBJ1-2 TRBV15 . CATSRDPGSFGYTF TGTGCCACCAGCAGAGATCCCGGGTCATTTGGCTACACCTTC
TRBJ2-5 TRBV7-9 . CASRTSLGGETQYF TGTGCCAGCAGAACTTCGCTAGGGGGAGAGACCCAGTACTTC
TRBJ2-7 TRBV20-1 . CSVQAYYEQYF TGCAGTGTCCAGGCGTACTACGAGCAGTACTTC
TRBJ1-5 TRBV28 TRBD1 CASSLGQGYQPQHF TGTGCCAGCAGTTTAGGACAGGGCTATCAGCCCCAGCATTTT
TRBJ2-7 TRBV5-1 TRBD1 CASRPGQGNEQYF TGCGCCAGTCGCCCGGGACAGGGGAACGAGCAGTACTTC
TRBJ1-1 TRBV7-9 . CASSPLQTGTLSFF TGTGCCAGCAGCCCTCTTCAAACCGGGACATTGAGTTTCTTT
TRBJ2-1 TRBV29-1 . CSVLVRYNEQFF TGCAGCGTCCTCGTGCGCTACAATGAGCAGTTCTTC
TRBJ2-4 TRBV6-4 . CASSPTVRKAKNIQYF TGTGCCAGCAGCCCGACAGTTCGTAAGGCCAAAAACATTCAGTACTTC
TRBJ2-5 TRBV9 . CASSTGQQETQYF TGTGCCAGCAGCACCGGACAGCAAGAGACCCAGTACTTC
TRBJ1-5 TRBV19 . CASSRGVSNQPQHF TGTGCCAGTAGTAGGGGGGTTAGCAATCAGCCCCAGCATTTT
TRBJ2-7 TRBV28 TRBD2 CASSATTSGSYEQYF TGTGCCAGCAGTGCAACAACTAGCGGGAGCTACGAGCAGTACTTC
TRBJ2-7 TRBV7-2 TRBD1 CASSTGQGGYEQYF TGTGCCAGCAGCACGGGACAGGGGGGATACGAGCAGTACTTC
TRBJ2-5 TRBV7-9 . CASSLQGQETQYF TGTGCCAGCAGCTTACAGGGGCAAGAGACCCAGTACTTC
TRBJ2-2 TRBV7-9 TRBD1 CASSTGTGAYDGELFF TGTGCCAGCAGCACCGGGACAGGGGCATATGACGGGGAGCTGTTTTTT
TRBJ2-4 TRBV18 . CASSPADPKNIQYF TGTGCCAGCTCACCCGCAGATCCCAAAAACATTCAGTACTTC
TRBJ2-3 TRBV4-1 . CASSPSGGHRGTDTQYF TGCGCCAGCAGCCCCTCCGGGGGGCACCGCGGCACAGATACGCAGTATTTT
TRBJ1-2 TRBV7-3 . CASSLEGRNGYTF TGTGCCAGCAGCTTAGAGGGTAGGAACGGCTACACCTTC
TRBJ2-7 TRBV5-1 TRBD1 CASSLRGRGRSSYEQYF TGCGCCAGCAGCTTAAGGGGCAGGGGGCGATCCTCCTACGAGCAGTACTTC
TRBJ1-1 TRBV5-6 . CASSQTQRTEAFF TGTGCCAGCAGCCAGACACAGCGGACTGAAGCTTTCTTT
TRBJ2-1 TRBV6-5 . CASSQRGYNEQFF TGTGCCAGCTCGCAACGGGGTTACAATGAGCAGTTCTTC
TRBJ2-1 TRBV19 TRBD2 CASQREGLGGEQFF TGTGCCAGTCAGCGGGAGGGCCTTGGGGGTGAGCAGTTCTTC
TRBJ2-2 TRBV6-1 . CASSETGGPGTGELFF TGTGCCAGCAGTGAAACTGGCGGTCCGGGCACCGGGGAGCTGTTTTTT
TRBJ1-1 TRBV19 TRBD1 CAARSGTGGMNTEAFF TGTGCCGCCCGCTCCGGGACAGGGGGTATGAACACTGAAGCTTTCTTT
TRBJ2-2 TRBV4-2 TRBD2 CASSPYPGTSGRADTGELFF TGTGCCAGCAGCCCTTACCCCGGGACTAGCGGGAGGGCCGACACCGGGGAGCTGTTTTTT
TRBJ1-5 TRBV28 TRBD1 CASSRGQVNQPQHF TGTGCCAGCAGCCGGGGACAGGTTAATCAGCCCCAGCATTTT
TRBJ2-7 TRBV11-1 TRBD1 CASSLAGTEYEQYF TGTGCCAGCAGCTTAGCGGGGACAGAGTACGAGCAGTACTTC
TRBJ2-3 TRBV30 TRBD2 CAWSVLSGTNTDKQYF TGTGCCTGGAGTGTACTTAGCGGGACTAACACAGATAAGCAGTATTTT
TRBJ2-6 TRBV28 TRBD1 CASSPLRTGLLSGANVLTF TGTGCCAGCAGCCCTCTTAGGACAGGGCTCCTCTCTGGGGCCAACGTCCTGACTTTC
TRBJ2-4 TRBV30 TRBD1 CAWSVGQENIQYF TGTGCCTGGAGTGTAGGACAGGAAAATATTCAGTACTTC
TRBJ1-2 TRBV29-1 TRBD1 CSALLDRELYGYTF TGCAGCGCTTTACTCGACAGGGAGCTCTATGGCTACACCTTC
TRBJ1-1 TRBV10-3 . CATTGNTEAFF TGTGCCACGACAGGGAACACTGAAGCTTTCTTT
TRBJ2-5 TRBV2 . CASTGQGGQETQYF TGTGCCAGCACCGGGCAAGGGGGCCAAGAGACCCAGTACTTC
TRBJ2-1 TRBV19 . CASSRTVSSYNEQFF TGTGCCAGTAGTCGGACAGTGAGCTCCTACAATGAGCAGTTCTTC
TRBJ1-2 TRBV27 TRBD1 CASSLYRGLGYGYTF TGTGCCAGCAGTTTATACAGGGGGCTGGGGTATGGCTACACCTTC
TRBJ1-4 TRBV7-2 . CASSLGGGNEKLFF TGTGCCAGCAGCTTAGGCGGCGGGAATGAAAAACTGTTTTTT
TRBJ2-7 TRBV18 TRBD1 CASSPPNRGRSYEQYF TGTGCCAGCTCACCACCAAACAGGGGAAGGTCCTACGAGCAGTACTTC
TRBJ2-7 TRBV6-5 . CASSYGPSYEQYF TGTGCCAGCAGTTACGGGCCAAGCTACGAGCAGTACTTC
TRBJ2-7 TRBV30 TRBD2 CAWSGGTSGRVTYEQYF TGTGCCTGGAGTGGTGGGACTAGCGGGAGGGTGACCTACGAGCAGTACTTC
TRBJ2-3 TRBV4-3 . CASSQDWSRGSSTDTQYF TGCGCCAGCAGCCAAGATTGGAGCAGGGGCTCTAGCACAGATACGCAGTATTTT
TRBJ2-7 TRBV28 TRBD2 CASRDGTSGAYEQYF TGTGCCAGCAGGGACGGGACTAGCGGGGCCTACGAGCAGTACTTC
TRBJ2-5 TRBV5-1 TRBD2 CASSLAGRGVETQYF TGCGCCAGCAGCTTGGCAGGGAGGGGCGTGGAGACCCAGTACTTC
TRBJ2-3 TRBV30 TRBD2 CAWTRGSGADTQYF TGTGCCTGGACCCGAGGTAGCGGGGCAGATACGCAGTATTTT
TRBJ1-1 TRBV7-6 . CASSRQAPGNTEAFF TGTGCCAGCAGCAGACAGGCCCCAGGGAACACTGAAGCTTTCTTT
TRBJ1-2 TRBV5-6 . CASSPREALGQGYTF TGTGCCAGCAGCCCCCGTGAAGCCCTTGGGCAAGGCTACACCTTC
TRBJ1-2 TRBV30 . CAWSVGQINYGYTF TGTGCCTGGAGCGTCGGACAGATTAACTATGGCTACACCTTC
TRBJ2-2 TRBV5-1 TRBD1 CASSPTGGADTGELFF TGCGCCAGCAGTCCCACAGGGGGCGCGGACACCGGGGAGCTGTTTTTT
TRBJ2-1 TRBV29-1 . CSVEPYSYNEQFF TGCAGCGTTGAGCCCTACTCCTACAATGAGCAGTTCTTC
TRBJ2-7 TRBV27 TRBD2 CASSLLPGGSYEQYF TGTGCCAGCAGCCTTTTACCGGGAGGGTCCTACGAGCAGTACTTC
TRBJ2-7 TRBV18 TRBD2 CASSYPTSDSYEQYF TGTGCCAGCTCATACCCGACTAGCGACTCCTACGAGCAGTACTTC
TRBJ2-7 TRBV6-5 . CASTAGGGSTYEQYF TGTGCCAGCACCGCAGGGGGCGGGAGCACCTACGAGCAGTACTTC
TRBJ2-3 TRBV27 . CASSSGWADTQYF TGTGCCAGCAGTTCAGGTTGGGCAGATACGCAGTATTTT